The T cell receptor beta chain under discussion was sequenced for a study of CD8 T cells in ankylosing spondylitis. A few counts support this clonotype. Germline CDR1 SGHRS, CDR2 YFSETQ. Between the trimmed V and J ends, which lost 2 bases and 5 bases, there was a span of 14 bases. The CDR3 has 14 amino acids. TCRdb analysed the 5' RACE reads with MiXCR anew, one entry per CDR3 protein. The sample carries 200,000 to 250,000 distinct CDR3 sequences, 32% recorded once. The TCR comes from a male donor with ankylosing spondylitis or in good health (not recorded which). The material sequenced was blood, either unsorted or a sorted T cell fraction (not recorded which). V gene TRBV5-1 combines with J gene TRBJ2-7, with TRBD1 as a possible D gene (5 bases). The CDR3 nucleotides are TGCGCCAGCAGCTTTGCAGGGTTGAGGAACGAGCAGTACTTC. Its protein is CASSFAGLRNEQYF. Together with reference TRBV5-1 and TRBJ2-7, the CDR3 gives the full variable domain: KAGVTQTPRYLIKTRGQQVTLSCSPISGHRSVSWYQQTPGQGLQFLFEYFSETQRNKGNFPGRFSGRQFSNSRSEMNVSTLELGDSALYLCASSFAGLRNEQYFGPGTRLTVT.